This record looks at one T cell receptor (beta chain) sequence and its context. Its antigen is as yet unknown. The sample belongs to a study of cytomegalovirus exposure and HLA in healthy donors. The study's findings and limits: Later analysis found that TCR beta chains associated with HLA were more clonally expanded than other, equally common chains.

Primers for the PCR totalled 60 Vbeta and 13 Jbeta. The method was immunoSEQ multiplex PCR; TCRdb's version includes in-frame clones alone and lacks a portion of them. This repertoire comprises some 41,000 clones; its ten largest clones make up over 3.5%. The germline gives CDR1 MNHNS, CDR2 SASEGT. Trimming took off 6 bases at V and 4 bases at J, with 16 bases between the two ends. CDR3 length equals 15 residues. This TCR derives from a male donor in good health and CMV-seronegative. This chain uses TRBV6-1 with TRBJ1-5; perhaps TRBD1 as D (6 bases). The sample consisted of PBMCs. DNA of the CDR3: TGTGCCAGCAGCCCCCGCCAGGGGCCGAATCAGCCCCAGCATTTT. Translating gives CASSPRQGPNQPQHF.